Shown below are 25 T cell receptor beta chains from a single sample sequenced in a study of response to subunit inactivated influenza vaccine. Each CDR3 protein gets one entry after TCRdb re-called the RT-PCR reads with MiXCR. Here the sample spans under 750,000 distinct CDR3 sequences, 12% being singletons. The sample consisted of PBMCs from blood, taken on the day of vaccination. The receptors come from a man in his forties or fifties who received an inactivated influenza vaccine.

This clonotype was detected ten times or more. The V gene is TRBV29-1, the J gene TRBJ2-7; 9 bases are a match to TRBD1. V lost 7 bases and J lost 7; bases outside the gene matches: 8. This CDR3 has 12 residues. CDR1 is SQVTM and CDR2 is ANQGSEA in the germline V gene. The CDR3 region is CSATRDREEQYF. DNA for the CDR3: TGCAGCGCCACCAGGGACAGGGAGGAGCAGTACTTC.

This clonotype was counted between two and nine times. V is TRBV10-3 and J is TRBJ2-7; 8 nucleotides match TRBD1. The germline V gene has CDR1 ENHRY and CDR2 SYGVKD. Losses at the gene ends were 6 bases for V and 1 base for J; bases not matched to a gene: 5. CDR3 size: 14 residues. The CDR3 sequence is CAISRQGTSYEQYF. CDR3 coding DNA: TGTGCCATCAGCCGACAGGGGACATCCTACGAGCAGTACTTC.

This clonotype has more than one count but fewer than ten. The chain links TRBV25-1 to TRBJ1-4; unclear D gene. The CDR3 loop spans 14 amino acids. Trimming left V 2 bases short and J 7 bases short, with 11 bases between. Germline values: CDR1 MGHDK, CDR2 SYGVNS. The CDR3 coding sequence is TGTGCCAGCAGTGAAACTTTGGAGGGTGAAAAACTGTTTTTT. Residues: CASSETLEGEKLFF. Full variable domain (outside the CDR3, taken from reference TRBV25-1 and TRBJ1-4): EADIYQTPRYLVIGTGKKITLECSQTMGHDKMYWYQQDPGMELHLIHYSYGVNSTEKGDLSSESTVSRIRTEHFPLTLESARPSHTSQYLCASSETLEGEKLFFGSGTQLSVL.

This clonotype turned up a few times. The chain joins TRBV4-1 to TRBJ1-4, with TRBD1 as a possible D gene (5 bases). The CDR3 consists of 14 residues. Germline CDR1 and CDR2: MGHRA and YSYEKL. The V and J ends lost 1 base and 5 bases respectively, with 8 bases between them. The CDR3 sequence is CASSQAGFNEKLFF. The CDR3 DNA sequence: TGCGCCAGCAGCCAAGCAGGGTTCAATGAAAAACTGTTTTTT.

The CDR3 is CASSQDGQGVVHGYTF. In nucleotides, the CDR3 is TGTGCCAGCAGCCAAGACGGGCAGGGGGTTGTTCATGGCTACACCTTC. The rearrangement uses TRBV4-2 and TRBJ1-2; 7 bases are shared with TRBD1. This CDR3 comprises 16 residues. Germline CDR1 reads LGHNA; CDR2 reads YNFKEQ. Germline trimming cut 0 bases from V and 6 bases from J; bases unmatched to any gene: 10.

This clonotype has more than one count but fewer than ten. This chain connects TRBV7-3 to TRBJ2-2; the D gene is possibly TRBD1 (5 bases). The germline CDR1 and CDR2 sequences are SGHTA and FQGTGA. The V end was cut by 1 base, the J end by 6 bases, with 9 bases between. The CDR3 has 14 amino acids. The CDR3 DNA follows: TGTGCCAGCAGCTTAATAGCCAGGGCCGGGGAGCTGTTTTTT. This translates into CASSLIARAGELFF.

The chain joins TRBV6-1 to TRBJ2-1; possibly TRBD1 for D (5 bases). V lost 6 bases and J 0 bases, leaving 15 bases between the germline ends. CDR1 is MNHNS, CDR2 SASEGT, per germline. This CDR3 contains 16 residues. CDR3 in amino acids: CASRVQAASSYNEQFF. As DNA, the CDR3 is TGTGCCAGCAGAGTACAGGCGGCTAGCTCCTACAATGAGCAGTTCTTC.

This clonotype was counted ten times or more. The rearrangement uses TRBV6-8 and TRBJ2-1; TRBD2 matches 13 bases. The CDR3 totals 16 residues. CDR1 MNHGY and CDR2 SAAAGT come from the germline V gene. V was pared by 5 bases and J by 3 bases, with 4 bases of the junction left unmatched. This CDR3 reads CASSNRLAGGYNEQFF. CDR3 bases: TGTGCCAGCAGTAACCGACTAGCGGGGGGCTACAATGAGCAGTTCTTC.

The chain has TRBV20-1 and TRBJ2-1; 10 nucleotides line up with TRBD2. J gave up 15 bases and V 2 bases, and 13 bases lay outside the gene matches. CDR3 length: 14 amino acids. The V gene's germline CDR1 is DFQATT and CDR2 SNEGSKA (reference sequence). The CDR3 nucleotides read TGCAGTGCTAGATTTCCAGCGGGAGGGCCCCCCCGGTTCTTC. Its translation: CSARFPAGGPPRFF.

This clonotype was counted a few times. The gene calls are TRBV2 and TRBJ2-5, with 7 nucleotides matching TRBD1. CDR3 size: 16 residues. The trim removed 7 bases at V and 2 bases at J, leaving 13 bases unmatched. Germline loops: CDR1 SNHLY, CDR2 FYNNEI. The CDR3 nucleotides read TGTGCCAGCACCCAAACCTGGGACAGCATTCAAGAGACCCAGTACTTC. Translating gives CASTQTWDSIQETQYF. The full variable domain, its missing parts supplied by reference TRBV2 and TRBJ2-5, is EPEVTQTPSHQVTQMGQEVILRCVPISNHLYFYWYRQILGQKVEFLVSFYNNEISEKSEIFDDQFSVERPDGSNFTLKIRSTKLEDSAMYFCASTQTWDSIQETQYFGPGTRLLVL.

The chain combines TRBV7-2 with TRBJ2-1; 9 bases line up with TRBD1. The V segment lost 5 bases and the J segment 0 bases; nucleotides outside the gene matches: 5. The V gene's germline CDR1 is SGHTA and CDR2 FQGNSA. The CDR3 is 16 amino acids. The CDR3 region is CASSLLTGGSYNEQFF. The CDR3 region has the DNA TGTGCCAGCAGCCTACTGACAGGGGGCTCCTACAATGAGCAGTTCTTC. Combining the CDR3 with reference TRBV7-2 and TRBJ2-1 gives the whole variable domain GAGVSQSPSNKVTEKGKDVELRCDPISGHTALYWYRQSLGQGLEFLIYFQGNSAPDKSGLPSDRFSAERTGGSVSTLTIQRTQQEDSAVYLCASSLLTGGSYNEQFFGPGTRLTVL.

V usage is TRBV7-2 and J usage is TRBJ2-5; TRBD1 matches 9 bases. The CDR3 covers 14 residues. Germline lookup yields CDR1 SGHTA and CDR2 FQGNSA. Trimming took 6 bases from V and 5 from J; bases not matched to a gene: 7. This chain's CDR3 is CASSYRGRRETQYF. CDR3 DNA: TGTGCCAGCAGTTACAGGGGGCGGCGGGAGACCCAGTACTTC. Full variable domain (outside the CDR3, taken from reference TRBV7-2 and TRBJ2-5): GAGVSQSPSNKVTEKGKDVELRCDPISGHTALYWYRQSLGQGLEFLIYFQGNSAPDKSGLPSDRFSAERTGGSVSTLTIQRTQQEDSAVYLCASSYRGRRETQYFGPGTRLLVL.

The genes are TRBV19 and TRBJ2-2; possibly TRBD2 for D (5 bases). The CDR3 covers 15 residues. Between the trimmed V and J ends, which lost 2 bases and 3 bases, there was a span of 10 bases. From germline, CDR1 is LNHDA and CDR2 SQIVND (reference sequence). The CDR3: CASSIKLVDTGELFF. The CDR3 DNA reads TGTGCCAGTAGTATAAAACTAGTAGACACCGGGGAGCTGTTTTTT.

This clonotype was recorded a few times. V gene TRBV11-2 combines with J gene TRBJ2-5; D call uncertain. Germline CDR1 SGHAT, CDR2 FQNNGV. The CDR3 totals 15 residues. V dropped 0 bases and J dropped 2 bases, with 10 bases sitting between them. The chain's CDR3 is CASSLDSTMQETQYF. The CDR3 DNA reads as TGTGCCAGCAGCTTAGACAGTACTATGCAAGAGACCCAGTACTTC.

This clonotype was found many times. This chain uses TRBV7-8 with TRBJ1-4, with D uncertain. The V and J ends lost 0 bases and 4 bases respectively, with 0 bases between them. CDR3 length equals 12 residues. Per germline, CDR1 SGHVS and CDR2 FQNEAQ. DNA of the CDR3: TGTGCCAGCAGCTTAGCTAATGAAAAACTGTTTTTT. It yields the protein CASSLANEKLFF.

This clonotype was counted between two and nine times. The rearrangement joins TRBV20-1 to TRBJ2-5; D is uncertain. Trimming pared 5 bases from V and 1 base from J, leaving 11 bases between. Per germline, CDR1 DFQATT and CDR2 SNEGSKA (reference sequence). This CDR3 spans 13 amino acids. This chain's CDR3 is CSAHRHTQETQYF. Here the CDR3 DNA reads TGCAGTGCTCATCGACATACCCAAGAGACCCAGTACTTC.

This clonotype occurred a few times. The rearrangement links TRBV2 to TRBJ2-7, with a weak D call TRBD2 (5 bases). Trimming cost V 7 bases and J 3 bases, with 13 bases left between them. Germline V gene lookup returns CDR1 SNHLY and CDR2 FYNNEI. The CDR3 has 13 residues. CDR3 in DNA: TGTGCCAGCAAATTTCGGGCGGGCTACGAGCAGTACTTC. As protein: CASKFRAGYEQYF.

This clonotype showed up just a few times. The genes are TRBV12-3 or TRBV12-4 and TRBJ1-3; perhaps TRBD1 as D (6 bases). With 6 bases removed from V and 1 base from J, the gap between germline ends came to 10 bases. This CDR3 comprises 14 residues. CDR3 DNA: TGTGCCAGCAGAATAGGGGGATCTGGAAACACCATATATTTT. It is translated as CASRIGGSGNTIYF.

The rearrangement joins TRBV6-2 or TRBV6-3 to TRBJ2-3, with 13 bases matching TRBD2. The CDR3 has 16 amino acids. Losses at the gene ends were 6 bases for V and 7 bases for J; bases not matched to a gene: 10. Germline loops: CDR1 MNHEY, CDR2 SVGEGT. For the CDR3, the DNA is TGTGCCAGCAGACACGGACTAGCGGGAGCCCTCTATACGCAGTATTTT. Protein product: CASRHGLAGALYTQYF.

This clonotype was detected a few times. V and J are TRBV4-3 and TRBJ2-1; TRBD2 might be the D (6 bases). V dropped 1 base and J dropped 6 bases, with 13 bases sitting between them. The CDR3 is 15 residues long. Germline assignment: CDR1 LGHNA and CDR2 YSLEER. The CDR3 spells CASSQGGLKVNEQFF. CDR3 sequence (DNA): TGCGCCAGCAGCCAAGGGGGACTCAAGGTCAATGAGCAGTTCTTC.

This clonotype was found a few times. The rearrangement links TRBV12-3 or TRBV12-4 to TRBJ1-2; D gene ambiguous. Trimming stripped 7 bases from V and 2 bases from J, with 14 bases between. The CDR3 spans 14 residues. This CDR3 is CASTEDGRNYGYTF. In DNA, the CDR3 is TGTGCCAGCACCGAGGACGGACGGAACTATGGCTACACCTTC.

This clonotype was seen at least ten times. The chain is built from TRBV7-2 and TRBJ1-2; 9 nucleotides agree with TRBD1. Unmatched junction bases numbered 5, after V lost 5 bases and J lost 7 bases. The CDR3 consists of 13 residues. Looked up from germline, CDR1 is SGHTA and CDR2 is FQGNSA. The CDR3 is CASSLGQGRGYTF. In nucleotides, the CDR3 is TGTGCCAGCAGCCTGGGACAGGGTCGTGGCTACACCTTC.

V and J are TRBV4-1 and TRBJ2-7; weak D call: TRBD1 (5 bases). The CDR3 consists of 15 residues. Germline CDR1 is MGHRA and CDR2 is YSYEKL. The V end was cut by 3 bases, the J end by 2 bases, with 14 bases between. The CDR3, as DNA: TGCGCCAGCAGCCATAGAGACAGAAGCACCTACGAGCAGTACTTC. It encodes CASSHRDRSTYEQYF.

The chain has TRBV18 and TRBJ1-1, with D possibly matching TRBD1 (6 bases). This CDR3 has 14 amino acids. The germline CDR1 and CDR2 sequences are KGHSH and LQKENI. V gave up 1 base and J gave up 5 bases, with 11 bases separating them. The CDR3 region has the DNA TGTGCCAGCTCACCACAACAGGGCGGTACTGAAGCTTTCTTT. Residues: CASSPQQGGTEAFF.

This clonotype has more than one count but fewer than ten. The V call is TRBV11-2, the J call TRBJ2-4; possibly TRBD1 for D (6 bases). V shed 5 bases and J shed 5 bases, with 13 bases lying between them. CDR3 length: 14 residues. CDR1 and CDR2 from the germline V gene are SGHAT and FQNNGV. The DNA for the CDR3 is TGTGCCAGCAGCATCAGGGGTGGCGAAAACATTCAGTACTTC. It specifies CASSIRGGENIQYF.